Here is one TCR beta chain with its context. Its target is unknown. The entry originates in a study of T cell responses to AZD1222 COVID-19 vaccine. Study results and caveats: Two AZD1222 doses significantly raised spike-specific TCR breadth and depth over controls. The sample set comprised mostly white British donors with more females, and clonal diversity was possibly underestimated. Among those given AZD1222, only 6 or 7 were seropositive at baseline.

The assay was immunoSEQ multiplex PCR, and TCRdb's table has in-frame clones only and misses some. This table holds tens of thousands of clones, approximately 86% found once. The CDR3 spans 14 residues. The V end was cut by 5 bases, the J end by 7 bases, with 17 bases between. Germline V gene data show CDR1 as LNHDA and CDR2 as SQIVND (reference sequence). The clonotype originates from an adult in good health. Sequencing used peripheral blood, obtained on day 0 of AZD1222 vaccination. The chain uses TRBV19 and TRBJ1-1; D is perhaps TRBD1 (6 bases). CDR3 coding DNA: TGTGCCAGTAGTGACGGTAGGACAGTGGATGAAGCTTTCTTT. Translating it yields CASSDGRTVDEAFF. Together with reference TRBV19 and TRBJ1-1, the CDR3 gives the full variable domain: DGGITQSPKYLFRKEGQNVTLSCEQNLNHDAMYWYRQDPGQGLRLIYYSQIVNDFQKGDIAEGYSVSREKKESFPLTVTSAQKNPTAFYLCASSDGRTVDEAFFGQGTRLTVV.